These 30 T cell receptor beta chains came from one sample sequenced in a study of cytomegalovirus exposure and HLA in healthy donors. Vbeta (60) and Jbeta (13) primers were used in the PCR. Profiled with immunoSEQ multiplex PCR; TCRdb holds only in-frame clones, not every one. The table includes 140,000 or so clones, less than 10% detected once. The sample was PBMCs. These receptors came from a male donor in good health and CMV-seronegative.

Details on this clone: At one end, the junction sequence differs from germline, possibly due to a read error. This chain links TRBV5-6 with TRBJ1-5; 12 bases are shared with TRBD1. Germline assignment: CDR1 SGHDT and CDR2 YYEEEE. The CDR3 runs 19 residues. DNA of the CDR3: TGTGCCAGCAGCTTGGCGTATATTGTAGGGACAGGGGGCAACCAGCCCCAGCATTTT. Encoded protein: CASSLAYIVGTGGNQPQHF.

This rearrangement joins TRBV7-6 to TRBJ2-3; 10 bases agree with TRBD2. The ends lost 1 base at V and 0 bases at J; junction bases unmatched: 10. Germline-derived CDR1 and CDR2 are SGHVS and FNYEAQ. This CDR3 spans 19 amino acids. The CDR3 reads CASSLGGSGGPTSTDTQYF. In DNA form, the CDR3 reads TGTGCCAGCAGCTTAGGGGGTAGCGGGGGGCCGACTAGCACAGATACGCAGTATTTT. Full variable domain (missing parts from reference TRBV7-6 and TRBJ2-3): GAGVSQSPRYKVTKRGQDVALRCDPISGHVSLYWYRQALGQGPEFLTYFNYEAQQDKSGLPNDRFSAERPEGSISTLTIQRTEQRDSAMYRCASSLGGSGGPTSTDTQYFGPGTRLTVL.

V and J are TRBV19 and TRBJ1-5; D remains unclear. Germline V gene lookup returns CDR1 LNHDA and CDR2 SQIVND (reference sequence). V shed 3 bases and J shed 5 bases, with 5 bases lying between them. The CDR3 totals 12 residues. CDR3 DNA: TGTGCCAGTAGTATTGGCCATCAGCCCCAGCATTTT. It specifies CASSIGHQPQHF.

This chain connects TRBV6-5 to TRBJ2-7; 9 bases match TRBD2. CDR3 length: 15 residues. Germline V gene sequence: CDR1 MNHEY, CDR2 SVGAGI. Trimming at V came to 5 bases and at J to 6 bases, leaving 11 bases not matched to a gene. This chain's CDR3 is CASSLRGAGGPEQYF. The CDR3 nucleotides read TGTGCCAGCAGTCTCAGAGGGGCGGGAGGGCCCGAGCAGTACTTC.

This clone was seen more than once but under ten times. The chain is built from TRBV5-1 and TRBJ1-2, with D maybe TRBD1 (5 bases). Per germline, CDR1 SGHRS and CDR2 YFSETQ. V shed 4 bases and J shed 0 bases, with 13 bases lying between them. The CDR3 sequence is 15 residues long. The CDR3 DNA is TGCGCCAGCAGCCCCGACAGAAAGCCTAACTATGGCTACACCTTC. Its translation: CASSPDRKPNYGYTF.

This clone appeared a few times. Written as DNA, the CDR3 is TGTGCCAGCAGTGGCTCGCCGACTAGCGGTCTGGATACGCAGTATTTT. Protein: CASSGSPTSGLDTQYF. The chain links TRBV2 to TRBJ2-3; 9 nucleotides match TRBD2. V was pared by 4 bases and J by 6 bases, with 11 bases of the junction left unmatched. The CDR3 spans 16 residues. CDR1 and CDR2 from the germline V gene are SNHLY and FYNNEI.

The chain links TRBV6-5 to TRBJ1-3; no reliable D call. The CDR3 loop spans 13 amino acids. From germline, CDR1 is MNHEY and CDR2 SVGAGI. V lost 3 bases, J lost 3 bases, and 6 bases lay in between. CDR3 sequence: CASSYSGGNTIYF. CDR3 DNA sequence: TGTGCCAGCAGTTATTCAGGTGGAAACACCATATATTTT.

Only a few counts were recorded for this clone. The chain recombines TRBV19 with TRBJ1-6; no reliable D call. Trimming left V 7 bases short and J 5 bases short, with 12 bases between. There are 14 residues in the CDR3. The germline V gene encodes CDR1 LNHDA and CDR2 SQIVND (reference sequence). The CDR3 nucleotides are TGTGCCAGTACCCTGGGCCGTCATAATTCACCCCTCCACTTT. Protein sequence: CASTLGRHNSPLHF.

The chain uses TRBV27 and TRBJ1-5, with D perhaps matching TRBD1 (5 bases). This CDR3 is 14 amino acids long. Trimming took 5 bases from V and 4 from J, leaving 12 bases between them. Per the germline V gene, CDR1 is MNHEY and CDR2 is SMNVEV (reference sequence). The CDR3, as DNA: TGTGCCAGCAGTCCGCCAGGGCGTAATCAGCCCCAGCATTTT. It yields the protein CASSPPGRNQPQHF.

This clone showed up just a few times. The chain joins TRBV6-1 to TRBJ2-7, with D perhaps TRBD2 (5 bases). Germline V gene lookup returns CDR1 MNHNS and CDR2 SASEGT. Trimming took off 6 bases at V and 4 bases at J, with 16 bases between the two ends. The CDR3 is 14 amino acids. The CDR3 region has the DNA TGTGCCAGCAGCCTTCCGGGATCCTCTTACGAGCAGTACTTC. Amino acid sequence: CASSLPGSSYEQYF.

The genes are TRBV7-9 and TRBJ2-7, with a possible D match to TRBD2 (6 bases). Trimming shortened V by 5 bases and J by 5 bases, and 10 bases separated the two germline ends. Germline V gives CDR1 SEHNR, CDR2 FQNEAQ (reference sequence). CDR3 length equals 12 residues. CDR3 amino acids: CASSPSDHEQYF. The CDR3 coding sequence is TGTGCCAGCAGCCCTAGCGACCACGAGCAGTACTTC.

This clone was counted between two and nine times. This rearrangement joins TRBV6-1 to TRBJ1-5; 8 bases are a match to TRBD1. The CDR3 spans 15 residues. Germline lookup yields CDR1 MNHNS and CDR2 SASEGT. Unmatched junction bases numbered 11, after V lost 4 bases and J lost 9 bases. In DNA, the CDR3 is TGTGCCAGCAGTGCAGGGACAGGCGCTTCATCGCCCCAGCATTTT. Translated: CASSAGTGASSPQHF.

CDR3 sequence: CASSENGDWSSYNEQFF. CDR3 DNA: TGTGCCAGCAGTGAAAACGGCGACTGGAGCTCCTACAATGAGCAGTTCTTC. The chain links TRBV2 to TRBJ2-1; D uncertain. Per the germline V gene, CDR1 is SNHLY and CDR2 is FYNNEI. The V gene lost 2 bases and the J gene lost 0 bases, with 14 bases spanning the gap. The CDR3 consists of 17 residues.

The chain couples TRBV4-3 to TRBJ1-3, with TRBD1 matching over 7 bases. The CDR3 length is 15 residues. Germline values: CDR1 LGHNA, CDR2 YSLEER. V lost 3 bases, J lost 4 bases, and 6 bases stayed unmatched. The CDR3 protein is CASSHGTGAGNTIYF. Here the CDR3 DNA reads TGCGCCAGCAGCCACGGCACAGGGGCCGGAAACACCATATATTTT.

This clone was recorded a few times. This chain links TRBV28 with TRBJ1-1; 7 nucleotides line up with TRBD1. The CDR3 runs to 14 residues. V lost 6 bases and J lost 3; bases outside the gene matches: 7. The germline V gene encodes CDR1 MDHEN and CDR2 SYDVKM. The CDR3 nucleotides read TGTGCCAGCAGCTTGACAGGGAGGCACACTGAAGCTTTCTTT. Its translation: CASSLTGRHTEAFF.

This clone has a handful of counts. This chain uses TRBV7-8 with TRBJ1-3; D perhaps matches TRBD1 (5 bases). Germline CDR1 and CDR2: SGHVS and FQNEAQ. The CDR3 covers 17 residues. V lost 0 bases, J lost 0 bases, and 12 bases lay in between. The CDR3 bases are TGTGCCAGCAGCTTAGCGGCGACAGCGACCTCTGGAAACACCATATATTTT. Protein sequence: CASSLAATATSGNTIYF.

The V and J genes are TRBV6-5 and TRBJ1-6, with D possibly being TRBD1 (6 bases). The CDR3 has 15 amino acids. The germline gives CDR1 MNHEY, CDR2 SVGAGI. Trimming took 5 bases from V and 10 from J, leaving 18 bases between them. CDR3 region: CASSTGVSGVSPLHF. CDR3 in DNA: TGTGCCAGCAGTACCGGGGTCTCAGGGGTCTCACCCCTCCACTTT.

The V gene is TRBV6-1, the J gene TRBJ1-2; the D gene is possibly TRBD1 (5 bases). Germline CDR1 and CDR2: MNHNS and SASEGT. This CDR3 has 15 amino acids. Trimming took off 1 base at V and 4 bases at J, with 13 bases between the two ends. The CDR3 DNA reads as TGTGCCAGCAGTGAAGAAGGGAACAGGTTCTATGGCTACACCTTC. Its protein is CASSEEGNRFYGYTF.

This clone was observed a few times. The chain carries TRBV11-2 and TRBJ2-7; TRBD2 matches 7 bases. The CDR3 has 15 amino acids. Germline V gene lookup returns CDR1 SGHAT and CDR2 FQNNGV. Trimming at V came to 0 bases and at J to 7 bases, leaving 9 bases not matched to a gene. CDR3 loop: CASSLERGTLVEQYF. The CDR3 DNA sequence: TGTGCCAGCAGCTTAGAGCGGGGGACCCTAGTGGAGCAGTACTTC.

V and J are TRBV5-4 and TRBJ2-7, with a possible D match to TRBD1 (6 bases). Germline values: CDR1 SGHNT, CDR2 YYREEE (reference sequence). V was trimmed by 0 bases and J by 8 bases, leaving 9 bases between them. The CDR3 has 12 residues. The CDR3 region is CASSLARGQQYF. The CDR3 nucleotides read TGTGCCAGCAGCTTGGCCAGGGGCCAGCAGTACTTC.

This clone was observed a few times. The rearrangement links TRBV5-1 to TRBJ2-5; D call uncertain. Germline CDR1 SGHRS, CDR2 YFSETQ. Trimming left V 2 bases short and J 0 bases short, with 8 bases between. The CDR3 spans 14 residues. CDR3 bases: TGCGCCAGCAGCTTTGACACGAACCAAGAGACCCAGTACTTC. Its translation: CASSFDTNQETQYF. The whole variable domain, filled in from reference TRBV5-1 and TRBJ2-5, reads KAGVTQTPRYLIKTRGQQVTLSCSPISGHRSVSWYQQTPGQGLQFLFEYFSETQRNKGNFPGRFSGRQFSNSRSEMNVSTLELGDSALYLCASSFDTNQETQYFGPGTRLLVL.

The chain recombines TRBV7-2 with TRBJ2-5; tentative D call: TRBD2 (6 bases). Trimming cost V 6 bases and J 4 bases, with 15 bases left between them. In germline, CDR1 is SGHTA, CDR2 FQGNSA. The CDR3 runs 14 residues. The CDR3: CASSWREKGETQYF. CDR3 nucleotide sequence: TGTGCCAGCAGTTGGCGGGAAAAAGGAGAGACCCAGTACTTC. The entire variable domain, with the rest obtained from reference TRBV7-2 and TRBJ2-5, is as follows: GAGVSQSPSNKVTEKGKDVELRCDPISGHTALYWYRQSLGQGLEFLIYFQGNSAPDKSGLPSDRFSAERTGGSVSTLTIQRTQQEDSAVYLCASSWREKGETQYFGPGTRLLVL.

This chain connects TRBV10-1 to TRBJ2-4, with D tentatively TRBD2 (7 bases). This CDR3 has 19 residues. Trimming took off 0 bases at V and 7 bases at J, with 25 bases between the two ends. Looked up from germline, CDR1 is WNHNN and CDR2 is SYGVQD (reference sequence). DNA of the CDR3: TGCGCCAGCAGTGAGTCGGGGAGGGGGAGCGGGGAAGTGGAGAACATTCAGTACTTC. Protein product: CASSESGRGSGEVENIQYF.

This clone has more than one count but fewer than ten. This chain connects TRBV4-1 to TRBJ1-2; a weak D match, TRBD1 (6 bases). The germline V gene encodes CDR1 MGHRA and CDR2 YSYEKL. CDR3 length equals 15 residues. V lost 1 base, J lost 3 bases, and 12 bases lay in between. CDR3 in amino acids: CASSQGVPGDYGYTF. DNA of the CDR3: TGCGCCAGCAGCCAAGGTGTTCCAGGGGACTATGGCTACACCTTC.

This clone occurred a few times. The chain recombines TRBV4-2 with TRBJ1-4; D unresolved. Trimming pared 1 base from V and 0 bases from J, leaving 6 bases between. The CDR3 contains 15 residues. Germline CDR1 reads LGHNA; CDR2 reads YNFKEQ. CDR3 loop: CASSQGATTNEKLFF. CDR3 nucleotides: TGTGCCAGCAGCCAAGGGGCGACAACTAATGAAAAACTGTTTTTT.

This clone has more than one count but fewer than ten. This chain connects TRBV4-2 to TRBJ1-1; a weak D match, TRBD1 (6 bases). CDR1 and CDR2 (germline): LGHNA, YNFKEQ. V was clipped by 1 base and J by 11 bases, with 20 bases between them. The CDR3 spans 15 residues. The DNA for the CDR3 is TGTGCCAGCAGCCAAGGTACCTGGACAGCCCCTGCGGCTTTCTTT. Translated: CASSQGTWTAPAAFF.

CDR3 sequence (DNA): TGTGCCAGCAGTGAACAGACAGGGGGCTACACTGAAGCTTTCTTT. Translating it yields CASSEQTGGYTEAFF. V is TRBV6-1 and J is TRBJ1-1; 10 bases are shared with TRBD1. Trimming took 2 bases from V and 3 from J; bases not matched to a gene: 3. The CDR3 runs 15 residues. The germline CDR1 and CDR2 sequences are MNHNS and SASEGT.

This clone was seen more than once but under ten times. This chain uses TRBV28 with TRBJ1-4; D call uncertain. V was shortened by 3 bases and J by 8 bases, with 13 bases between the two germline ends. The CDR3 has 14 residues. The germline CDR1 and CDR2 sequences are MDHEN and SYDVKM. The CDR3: CASSFAGLEEKLFF. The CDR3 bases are TGTGCCAGCAGTTTTGCGGGTTTAGAGGAAAAACTGTTTTTT.

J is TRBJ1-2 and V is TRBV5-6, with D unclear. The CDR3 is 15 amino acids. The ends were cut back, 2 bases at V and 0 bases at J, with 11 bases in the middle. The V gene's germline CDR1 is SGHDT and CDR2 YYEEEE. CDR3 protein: CASSFYGASNYGYTF. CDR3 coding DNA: TGTGCCAGCAGCTTTTACGGAGCCTCTAACTATGGCTACACCTTC. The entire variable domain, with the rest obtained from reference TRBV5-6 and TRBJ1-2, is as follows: DAGVTQSPTHLIKTRGQQVTLRCSPKSGHDTVSWYQQALGQGPQFIFQYYEEEERQRGNFPDRFSGHQFPNYSSELNVNALLLGDSALYLCASSFYGASNYGYTFGSGTRLTVV.

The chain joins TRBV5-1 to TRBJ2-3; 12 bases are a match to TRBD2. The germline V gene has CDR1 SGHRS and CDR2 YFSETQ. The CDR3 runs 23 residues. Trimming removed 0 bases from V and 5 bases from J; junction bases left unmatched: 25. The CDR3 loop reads CASSLGGVALAGGPTVPKDTQYF. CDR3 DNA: TGCGCCAGCAGCTTGGGAGGGGTGGCCCTAGCGGGGGGGCCGACGGTGCCTAAAGATACGCAGTATTTT.